Listed below are T cell receptor beta chains from one sample, sequenced in a study of shared clonotypes between healthy human individuals. Data came from immunoSEQ multiplex PCR; TCRdb stores just in-frame clones and leaves some out. The sample holds some 500,000 clones, almost 97% seen once. Material for sequencing was naive CD4+ T cells sorted from blood. The origin of the receptors is a woman aged 30 to 39 in good health. Each CDR3 is given with its conserved first and last residue. D genes are given only for firm matches. Clone size appears in some rows only: once, few, many, or a class for an expanded clone.

d_gene | j_gene | abundance | v_gene | CDR3aa | CDR3nt
TRBD1 | TRBJ1-2 | few | TRBV18 | CASSPPSTGQGGYGYTF | TGTGCCAGCTCACCACCTTCTACTGGACAGGGCGGCTATGGCTACACCTTC
- | TRBJ1-4 | - | TRBV10-3 | CAISEPDFLGEKLFF | TGTGCCATCAGTGAGCCCGACTTCTTAGGGGAAAAACTGTTTTTT
- | TRBJ2-7 | - | TRBV5-1 | CASSSEGMLGQYF | TGCGCCAGCAGCTCTGAAGGAATGCTAGGGCAGTACTTC
- | TRBJ1-1 | - | TRBV19 | CASSIGEVNTEAFF | TGTGCCAGTAGTATAGGCGAAGTGAACACTGAAGCTTTCTTT
- | TRBJ2-7 | - | TRBV2 | CASSATGGIYEQYF | TGTGCCAGCAGTGCGACGGGCGGGATCTACGAGCAGTACTTC
TRBD1 | TRBJ2-7 | - | TRBV27 | CASRLGTGPTYEQYF | TGTGCCAGCAGACTGGGGACAGGGCCTACCTACGAGCAGTACTTC
TRBD1 | TRBJ2-1 | - | TRBV5-1 | CASSSEGQGFHEQFF | TGCGCCAGCAGCTCAGAGGGACAGGGCTTCCATGAGCAGTTCTTC
TRBD2 | TRBJ2-7 | - | TRBV7-2 | CASSVIAGGHEQYF | TGTGCCAGCAGCGTGATAGCGGGAGGCCACGAGCAGTACTTC
- | TRBJ2-1 | - | TRBV11-2 | CASSLVAQKLDDEQFF | TGTGCCAGCAGCTTAGTCGCTCAGAAGCTAGACGATGAGCAGTTCTTC
- | TRBJ1-1 | - | TRBV10-3 | CAIRDYQNTEAFF | TGTGCCATCAGAGACTACCAGAACACTGAAGCTTTCTTT
- | TRBJ1-1 | few | TRBV6-6 | CASSRQNTEAFF | TGTGCCAGCAGCCGACAGAACACTGAAGCTTTCTTT
TRBD2 | TRBJ2-7 | - | TRBV5-1 | CASSLVLTSGSYEQYF | TGCGCCAGCAGCTTGGTCCTGACAAGCGGGAGTTACGAGCAGTACTTC
- | TRBJ1-2 | - | TRBV7-3 | CASSLTGARDYGYTF | TGTGCCAGCAGCTTAACGGGGGCGCGTGACTATGGCTACACCTTC
TRBD1 | TRBJ1-4 | - | TRBV27 | CASSPPGQGTEKLFF | TGTGCCAGCAGTCCCCCGGGACAGGGGACGGAAAAACTGTTTTTT
- | TRBJ1-1 | - | TRBV18 | CASSRSGFPEAFF | TGTGCCAGCTCACGATCAGGGTTTCCTGAAGCTTTCTTT
- | TRBJ1-3 | - | TRBV29-1 | CSVAWGSSGNTIYF | TGCAGCGTGGCGTGGGGTTCTAGTGGAAACACCATATATTTT
- | TRBJ1-2 | once | TRBV18 | CASSPRTGYGYTF | TGTGCCAGCTCACCACGGACGGGCTATGGCTACACCTTC
- | TRBJ1-6 | - | TRBV5-6 | CASSGRVMNSPLHF | TGTGCCAGCAGCGGTCGGGTAATGAATTCACCCCTCCACTTT
TRBD1 | TRBJ1-5 | - | TRBV28 | CASQQGAEGQPQHF | TGTGCCAGCCAACAGGGGGCGGAAGGTCAGCCCCAGCATTTT
TRBD1 | TRBJ2-7 | once | TRBV27 | CASGGQFPYEQYF | TGTGCCAGCGGGGGACAGTTCCCCTACGAGCAGTACTTC
TRBD2 | TRBJ2-7 | - | TRBV19 | CASSTLAGGPYEQYF | TGTGCCAGTAGTACCCTAGCGGGAGGGCCTTACGAGCAGTACTTC
TRBD1 | TRBJ2-7 | - | TRBV7-9 | CASSRTGGNYEQYF | TGTGCCAGCAGTCGGACAGGGGGAAACTACGAGCAGTACTTC
- | TRBJ2-7 | - | TRBV6-5 | CASSSPLVHEQYF | TGTGCCAGCAGTTCCCCTTTGGTGCACGAGCAGTACTTC
- | TRBJ1-1 | once | TRBV6-5 | CASRVGGEAFF | TGTGCCAGCAGGGTTGGGGGTGAAGCTTTCTTT
- | TRBJ1-3 | - | TRBV5-1 | CASSYGATASGNTIYF | TGCGCCAGCAGTTATGGAGCGACAGCTTCTGGAAACACCATATATTTT
- | TRBJ2-5 | - | TRBV28 | CASLRAVAAETQYF | TGTGCCAGCCTACGGGCCGTAGCGGCAGAGACCCAGTACTTC
- | TRBJ2-7 | - | TRBV10-3 | CAIRLMAGSNEQYF | TGTGCCATCAGATTGATGGCGGGGAGCAACGAGCAGTACTTC
TRBD2 | TRBJ2-3 | - | TRBV7-2 | CASSLTGGSADTQYF | TGTGCCAGCAGCTTAACGGGCGGGAGCGCAGATACGCAGTATTTT
- | TRBJ1-1 | once | TRBV28 | CASSERQRSNEAFF | TGTGCCAGCAGTGAAAGACAGAGATCGAATGAAGCTTTCTTT
TRBD1 | TRBJ2-7 | - | TRBV28 | CASSRGPVSYEQYF | TGTGCCAGTTCCAGGGGGCCAGTCTCCTACGAGCAGTACTTC
TRBD1 | TRBJ2-7 | - | TRBV28 | CASSKNSPGTAISYEQYF | TGTGCCAGCAGTAAAAATAGCCCCGGGACAGCCATATCCTACGAGCAGTACTTC
TRBD1 | TRBJ2-7 | - | TRBV6-6 | CASSFETGPISYEQYF | TGTGCCAGCAGTTTCGAGACAGGGCCAATCTCCTACGAGCAGTACTTC
TRBD1 | TRBJ1-1 | - | TRBV29-1 | CSVERQGSGTEAFF | TGCAGCGTTGAGAGACAGGGTTCGGGCACTGAAGCTTTCTTT
- | TRBJ1-1 | - | TRBV7-2 | CASSLFHGDMNTEAFF | TGTGCCAGCAGCTTATTCCATGGCGACATGAACACTGAAGCTTTCTTT
- | TRBJ2-6 | - | TRBV25-1 | CASSVPGAAGANVLTF | TGTGCCAGCAGTGTTCCAGGGGCTGCTGGGGCCAACGTCCTGACTTTC
TRBD2 | TRBJ2-1 | - | TRBV7-2 | CASTSGLGLDSYNEQFF | TGTGCCAGCACCTCCGGTTTGGGACTAGACTCCTACAATGAGCAGTTCTTC
TRBD2 | TRBJ2-1 | - | TRBV29-1 | CSVEPGTSPNEQFF | TGCAGCGTTGAGCCGGGGACTAGTCCCAATGAGCAGTTCTTC
- | TRBJ2-5 | once | TRBV15 | CATSRALGLPGETQYF | TGTGCCACCAGCAGAGCCTTGGGACTCCCGGGGGAGACCCAGTACTTC
- | TRBJ2-5 | - | TRBV7-5 | CVRSHHWREGAPQYF | TGTGTCAGAAGCCACCACTGGCGGGAGGGGGCTCCCCAGTACTTC
TRBD2 | TRBJ2-7 | once | TRBV29-1 | CSVVGGTVTYEQYF | TGCAGCGTCGTGGGGGGGACGGTAACCTACGAGCAGTACTTC
- | TRBJ1-1 | - | TRBV6-5 | CASSTGVATEAFF | TGTGCCAGCAGTACTGGGGTAGCGACTGAAGCTTTCTTT